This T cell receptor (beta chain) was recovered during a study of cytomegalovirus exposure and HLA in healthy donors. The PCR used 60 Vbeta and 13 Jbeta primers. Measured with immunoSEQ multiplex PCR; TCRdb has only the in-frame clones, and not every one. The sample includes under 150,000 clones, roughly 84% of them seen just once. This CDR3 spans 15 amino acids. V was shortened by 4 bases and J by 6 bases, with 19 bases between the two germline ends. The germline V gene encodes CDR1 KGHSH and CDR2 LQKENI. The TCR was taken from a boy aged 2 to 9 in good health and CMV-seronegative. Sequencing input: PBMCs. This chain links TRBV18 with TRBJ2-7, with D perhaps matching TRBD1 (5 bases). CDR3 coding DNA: TGTGCCAGCTCACGACCCCAGGGTCTGTATCGCGAGCAGTACTTC. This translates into CASSRPQGLYREQYF.